The clone carrying this T cell receptor (beta chain) was found a few times. This sample is part of a study of blood T cell repertoires in COVID-19. Background on the study: The origin of the acute and convalescent COVID-19 samples was the United States, Italy and Spain.

Germline V gives CDR1 SGHNT, CDR2 YENEEA. V trimming: 5 bases; J trimming: 4 bases; junction bases outside the gene matches: 7. The CDR3 sequence is 15 residues long. Some clones are missing from TCRdb's copy, which holds only in-frame ones; the method was immunoSEQ multiplex PCR. Of about 120,000 clones detected, around 83% appear once; the ten largest clones hold approximately 1.5%. Sequenced input: peripheral blood. The TCR was taken from a man aged 35 to 55 with acute or convalescent COVID-19. The rearrangement joins TRBV11-3 to TRBJ2-1; 8 nucleotides align to TRBD2. The CDR3 DNA sequence: TGTGCCAGCAGCCCGCAACTAGCGGTATACAATGAGCAGTTCTTC. This gives the protein CASSPQLAVYNEQFF. The whole variable domain, filled in from reference TRBV11-3 and TRBJ2-1, reads EAGVVQSPRYKIIEKKQPVAFWCNPISGHNTLYWYLQNLGQGPELLIRYENEEAVDDSQLPKDRFSAERLKGVDSTLKIQPAELGDSAVYLCASSPQLAVYNEQFFGPGTRLTVL.